One sample yielded the 2 T cell receptor beta chains listed below, sequenced in a study of CD8+ T cells in alopecia areata. Treatment denoted: oral pan-JAK inhibitor, 5-10 mg twice daily. In each case, RNA was isolated and then reverse transcribed into cDNA as the sequencing template. The repertoire was sequenced with immunoSEQ multiplex PCR; TCRdb's copy has only in-frame clones and lacks some. Counted here are roughly 210,000 clones, roughly 40% occurring once; the ten biggest clones make up roughly 2.6%. The sequencing used CD4+ T cells sorted from blood, collected around week 36, from a patient treated with tofacitinib. The receptors originated from a human donor with alopecia areata.

In this sample, this clone turned up a few times. This sequence joins TRBV29-1 and TRBJ1-1; TRBD1 might be the D (6 bases). The germline gives CDR1 SQVTM, CDR2 ANQGSEA. The CDR3 has 13 amino acids. V shed 4 bases and J shed 1 base, with 10 bases lying between them. The chain's CDR3 is CSVALGQNTEAFF. CDR3 DNA sequence: TGCAGCGTTGCTTTGGGACAGAACACTGAAGCTTTCTTT.

This clone was observed a few times. V gene TRBV5-4 combines with J gene TRBJ1-3; D is undetermined. Trimming stripped 3 bases from V and 9 bases from J, with 16 bases between. This CDR3 region has 14 residues. Per germline, CDR1 SGHNT and CDR2 YYREEE (reference sequence). The CDR3 nucleotides read TGTGCCAGCAGCTCCACCTCGGGTAGCGGCACCATATATTTT. It specifies CASSSTSGSGTIYF.